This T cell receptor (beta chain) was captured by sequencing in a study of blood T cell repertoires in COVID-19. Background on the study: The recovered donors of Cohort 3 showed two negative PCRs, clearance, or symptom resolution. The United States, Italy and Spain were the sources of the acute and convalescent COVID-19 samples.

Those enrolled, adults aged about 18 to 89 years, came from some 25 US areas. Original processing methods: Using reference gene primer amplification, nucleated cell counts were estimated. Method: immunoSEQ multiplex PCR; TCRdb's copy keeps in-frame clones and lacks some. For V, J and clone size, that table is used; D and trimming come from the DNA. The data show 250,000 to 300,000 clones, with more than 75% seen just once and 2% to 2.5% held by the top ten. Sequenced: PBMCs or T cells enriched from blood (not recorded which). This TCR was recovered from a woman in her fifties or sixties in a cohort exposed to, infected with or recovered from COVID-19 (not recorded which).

The CDR3 protein is CASKGAGVADTQYF. The CDR3 DNA is TGTGCCAGCAAAGGCGCGGGAGTGGCAGATACGCAGTATTTT. The chain couples TRBV2 to TRBJ2-3; 7 bases line up with TRBD2. The CDR3 has 14 residues. Germline-derived CDR1 and CDR2 are SNHLY and FYNNEI. After removal of 7 bases from V and 4 bases from J, the junction contained 8 bases not matched to a gene.